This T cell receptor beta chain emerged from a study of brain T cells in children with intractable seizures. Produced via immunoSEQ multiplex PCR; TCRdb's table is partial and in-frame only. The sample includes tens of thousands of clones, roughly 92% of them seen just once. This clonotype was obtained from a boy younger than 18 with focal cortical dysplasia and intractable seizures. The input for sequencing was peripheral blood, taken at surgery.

DNA of the CDR3: TGTGCCAGTAGGAGGACAGAAGATAATGAAAAACTGTTTTTT. Its translation is CASRRTEDNEKLFF. The chain joins TRBV19 to TRBJ1-4, with D possibly being TRBD1 (6 bases). The germline V gene has CDR1 LNHDA and CDR2 SQIVND (reference sequence). V was trimmed by 6 bases and J by 4 bases, leaving 12 bases between them. This CDR3 contains 14 residues.